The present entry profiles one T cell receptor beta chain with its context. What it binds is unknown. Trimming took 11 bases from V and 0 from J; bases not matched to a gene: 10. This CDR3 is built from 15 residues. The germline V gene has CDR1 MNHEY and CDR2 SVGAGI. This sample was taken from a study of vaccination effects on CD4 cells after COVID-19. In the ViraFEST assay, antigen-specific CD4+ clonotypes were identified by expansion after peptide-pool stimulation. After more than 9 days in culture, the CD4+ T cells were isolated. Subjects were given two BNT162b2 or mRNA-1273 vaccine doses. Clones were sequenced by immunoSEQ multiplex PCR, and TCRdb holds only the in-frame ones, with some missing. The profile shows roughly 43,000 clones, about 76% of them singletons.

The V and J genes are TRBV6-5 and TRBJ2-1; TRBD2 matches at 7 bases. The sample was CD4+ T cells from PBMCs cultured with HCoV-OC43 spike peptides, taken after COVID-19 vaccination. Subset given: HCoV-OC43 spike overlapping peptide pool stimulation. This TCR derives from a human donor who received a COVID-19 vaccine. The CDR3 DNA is TGTGCCGGCACTAGCGCCTCTTTCTCCTACAATGAGCAGTTCTTC. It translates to CAGTSASFSYNEQFF.